These 14 T cell receptor beta chains were all obtained from the same sample, sequenced in a study of beta chain features in type 1 diabetes (dated by TCRdb to between 2018 and 2020). The method was the immunoSEQ multiplex PCR assay. The entire isolated RNA was reverse transcribed using the High Capacity cDNA Reverse Transcription Kit, and thus expressed TCRB transcripts were sequenced. The table comes from immuneACCESS by way of TCRdb, which keeps in-frame sequences with V and J called. Part of the clones is missing from these tables; in studies checked, under half for an unresolved V gene and the rest for unknown reasons. This sample lists some 25,000 clones; roughly three quarters were detected once. The leading ten clones occupy approximately 2% of the sample. The sequenced material came from Tregs from blood. Sample cell subset or site, as interpreted from the label and publication: regulatory CD4+ T cells. The receptors shown here come from a woman between 35 and 50 years old in good health.

Only a few counts were recorded for this clone. The J gene is TRBJ2-2, the V gene TRBV14; D may be TRBD1 (5 bases). CDR3 length: 16 residues. V was pared by 1 base and J by 4 bases, with 13 bases between. Germline loops: CDR1 SGHDN, CDR2 FVKESK. Here the CDR3 DNA reads TGTGCCAGCAGCCAAGTAAGGGGATCTGGCACCGGGGAGCTGTTTTTT. Translated, it gives CASSQVRGSGTGELFF.

Notes on this clone: This same CDR3 is encoded by further DNA sequences in the sample. This chain uses TRBV5-1 with TRBJ2-7; D possibly corresponds to TRBD2 (6 bases). CDR3 length: 14 residues. Germline lookup yields CDR1 SGHRS and CDR2 YFSETQ. V lost 4 bases and J lost 3, with 14 bases in between. The DNA for the CDR3 is TGCGCCAGCAGCCCAAGACGGGGGAGCTACGAGCAGTACTTC. Residues: CASSPRRGSYEQYF.

The chain joins TRBV11-2 to TRBJ2-5; D gene uncertain. This CDR3 spans 17 amino acids. Germline CDR1 SGHAT, CDR2 FQNNGV. Deletions cut 0 bases from V and 1 base from J, with 15 bases between. The CDR3: CASSLERGLVGQETQYF. CDR3 coding DNA: TGTGCCAGCAGCTTAGAAAGAGGATTAGTCGGCCAAGAGACCCAGTACTTC. The whole variable domain, remainder taken from reference TRBV11-2 and TRBJ2-5, is EAGVAQSPRYKIIEKRQSVAFWCNPISGHATLYWYQQILGQGPKLLIQFQNNGVVDDSQLPKDRFSAERLKGVDSTLKIQPAKLEDSAVYLCASSLERGLVGQETQYFGPGTRLLVL.

This clone has only one observation. The V and J genes are TRBV9 and TRBJ1-3; D unresolved. Germline CDR1 SGDLS, CDR2 YYNGEE. This CDR3 has 13 amino acids. V gave up 4 bases and J gave up 2 bases, with 7 bases separating them. The CDR3: CASSPRAGNTIYF. CDR3 nucleotide sequence: TGTGCCAGCAGCCCTCGAGCTGGAAACACCATATATTTT.

This clone was detected only a few times. The CDR3, as DNA: TGTGCCAGCAGCAAAGACAGGGTTAACTATGGCTACACCTTC. This codes for CASSKDRVNYGYTF. The V and J genes are TRBV6-5 and TRBJ1-2, with 7 bases that match TRBD1. This CDR3 contains 14 residues. Germline trimming cut 6 bases from V and 1 base from J; bases unmatched to any gene: 5. From germline, CDR1 is MNHEY and CDR2 SVGAGI.

This clone was detected only a few times. V usage is TRBV7-8 and J usage is TRBJ2-5; D gene unclear. The V and J ends lost 7 bases and 0 bases respectively, with 6 bases between them. The CDR3 has 12 residues. Germline CDR1 reads SGHVS; CDR2 reads FQNEAQ. DNA of the CDR3: TGTGCCAGCACCCCGTACCAAGAGACCCAGTACTTC. Translation gives CASTPYQETQYF.

This clone was recorded a few times. The chain carries TRBV7-9 and TRBJ2-1; 11 positions agree with TRBD2. The trim removed 5 bases at V and 2 bases at J, leaving 2 bases unmatched. There are 15 residues in the CDR3. Germline V gene lookup returns CDR1 SEHNR and CDR2 FQNEAQ (reference sequence). Here the CDR3 DNA reads TGTGCCAGCAGCCGTAGCGGGGGGGCCTACAATGAGCAGTTCTTC. This sequence encodes CASSRSGGAYNEQFF.

This chain connects TRBV10-3 to TRBJ1-5; D is unclear. Germline V gene data show CDR1 as ENHRY and CDR2 as SYGVKD. The CDR3 sequence is 14 residues long. V was clipped by 5 bases and J by 0 bases, with 8 bases between them. CDR3 residues: CAISWASSNQPQHF. CDR3 nucleotide sequence: TGTGCCATCAGTTGGGCCTCTAGCAATCAGCCCCAGCATTTT.

The gene calls are TRBV7-8 and TRBJ1-2, with 7 positions matching TRBD1. V was clipped by 5 bases and J by 4 bases; unmatched bases: 7. CDR3 size: 14 residues. The germline gives CDR1 SGHVS, CDR2 FQNEAQ. DNA for the CDR3: TGTGCCAGCAGCCCCCGACAGGGACTCTATGGCTACACCTTC. This codes for CASSPRQGLYGYTF.

V gene TRBV19 combines with J gene TRBJ1-2; D is perhaps TRBD1 (5 bases). Germline CDR1 LNHDA, CDR2 SQIVND (reference sequence). This CDR3 has 13 residues. Trimming took 3 bases from V and 8 from J, leaving 13 bases between them. Here the CDR3 reads CASSIEGVSGYTF. In DNA, the CDR3 is TGTGCCAGTAGTATTGAAGGGGTTTCCGGCTACACCTTC.

This clone appeared a few times. The chain employs TRBV10-3 and TRBJ2-7, with 8 bases aligning to TRBD1. Looked up from germline, CDR1 is ENHRY and CDR2 is SYGVKD. The CDR3 runs 14 residues. V shed 8 bases and J 3 bases; nucleotides not matched to a gene: 9. The CDR3 reads CAIRPGQGIYEQYF. Written as DNA, the CDR3 is TGTGCCATCCGACCCGGACAGGGAATCTACGAGCAGTACTTC.

This clone was seen only once. The chain is built from TRBV6-1 and TRBJ2-6; 7 positions match TRBD2. The length of the CDR3 is 14 residues. After removal of 8 bases from V and 2 bases from J, the junction contained 3 bases not matched to a gene. Germline CDR1 MNHNS, CDR2 SASEGT. This CDR3 is CASWGGAGANVLTF. DNA of the CDR3: TGTGCCAGCTGGGGGGGGGCTGGGGCCAACGTCCTGACTTTC.

V gene TRBV19 combines with J gene TRBJ1-6; D gene uncertain. The V end was cut by 0 bases, the J end by 10 bases, with 7 bases between. This CDR3 is built from 13 residues. Germline CDR1 reads LNHDA; CDR2 reads SQIVND (reference sequence). The CDR3 DNA reads TGTGCCAGTAGTATAGATCTGTTCTCACCCCTCCACTTT. Translation: CASSIDLFSPLHF.

The J gene is TRBJ2-2, the V gene TRBV7-8; D perhaps matches TRBD2 (6 bases). V lost 2 bases, J lost 2 bases, and 15 bases lay in between. This CDR3 spans 17 amino acids. The germline V gene encodes CDR1 SGHVS and CDR2 FQNEAQ. CDR3 in amino acids: CASSLLGRGSNTGELFF. The CDR3 DNA sequence: TGTGCCAGCAGCTTACTGGGGCGGGGCAGTAACACCGGGGAGCTGTTTTTT.